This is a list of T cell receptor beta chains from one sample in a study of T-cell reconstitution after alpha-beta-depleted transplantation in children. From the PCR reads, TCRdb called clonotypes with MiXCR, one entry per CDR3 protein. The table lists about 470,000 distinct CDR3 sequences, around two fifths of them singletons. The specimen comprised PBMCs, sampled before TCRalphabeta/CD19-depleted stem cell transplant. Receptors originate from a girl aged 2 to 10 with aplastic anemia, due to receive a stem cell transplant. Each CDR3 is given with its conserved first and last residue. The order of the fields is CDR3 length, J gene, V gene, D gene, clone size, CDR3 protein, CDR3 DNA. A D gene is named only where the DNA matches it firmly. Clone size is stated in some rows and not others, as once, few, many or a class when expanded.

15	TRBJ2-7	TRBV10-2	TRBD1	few	CASSLTGTGGLGQYF	TGCGCCAGCAGTTTAACCGGGACAGGGGGCTTAGGGCAGTACTTC
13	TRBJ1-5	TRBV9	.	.	CASSVTPGQPQHF	TGTGCCAGCAGCGTAACCCCTGGGCAGCCCCAGCATTTT
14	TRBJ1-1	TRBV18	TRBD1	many	CASSGTGGSPEAFF	TGTGCCAGCTCCGGGACAGGGGGTAGTCCTGAAGCTTTCTTT
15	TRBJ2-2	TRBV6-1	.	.	CASSVRQDPTGELFF	TGTGCCAGCAGCGTAAGACAGGACCCCACCGGGGAGCTGTTTTTT
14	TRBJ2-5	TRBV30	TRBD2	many	CAWSVRGGPGAQYF	TGTGCCTGGAGTGTACGGGGGGGCCCGGGGGCCCAGTACTTC
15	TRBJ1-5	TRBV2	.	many	CASRKGIAQNQPQHF	TGTGCCAGCAGGAAGGGGATCGCTCAAAATCAGCCCCAGCATTTT
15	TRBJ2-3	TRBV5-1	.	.	CASSLFSVEGDTQYF	TGCGCCAGCAGCTTGTTTTCGGTGGAGGGAGATACGCAGTATTTT
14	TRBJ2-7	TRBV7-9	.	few	CASSAWRGPYEQYF	TGTGCCAGCAGCGCTTGGCGGGGACCCTACGAGCAGTACTTC
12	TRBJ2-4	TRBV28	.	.	CASSSQGKVQYF	TGTGCCAGCAGTTCACAGGGAAAGGTTCAGTACTTC
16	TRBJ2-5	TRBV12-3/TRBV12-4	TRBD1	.	CASSWGDRLNQETQYF	TGTGCCAGCAGTTGGGGGGACAGGTTGAACCAAGAGACCCAGTACTTC
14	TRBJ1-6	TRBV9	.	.	CASTPGGTNSPLHF	TGTGCCAGCACCCCTGGGGGAACAAATTCACCCCTCCACTTT
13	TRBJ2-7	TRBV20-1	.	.	CSATHKGGYEQYF	TGCAGTGCTACCCACAAGGGAGGCTACGAGCAGTACTTC
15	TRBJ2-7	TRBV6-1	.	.	CASSFSGLSSYEQYF	TGTGCCAGCTCCTTTTCCGGTTTGAGCTCCTACGAGCAGTACTTC
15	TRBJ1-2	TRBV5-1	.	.	CASSTGPAANYGYTF	TGCGCCAGCAGTACCGGACCAGCAGCGAACTATGGCTACACCTTC
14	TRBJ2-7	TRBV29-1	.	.	CSVEDGARHREQYF	TGCAGCGTTGAAGATGGCGCGCGGCACCGCGAGCAGTACTTC
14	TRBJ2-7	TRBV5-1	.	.	CASSTDGYSYEQYF	TGCGCCAGCAGCACGGACGGGTACTCCTACGAGCAGTACTTC
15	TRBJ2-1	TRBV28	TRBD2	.	CASSLRAGVRVEQFF	TGTGCCAGCAGTTTAAGAGCGGGAGTCCGGGTTGAGCAGTTCTTC
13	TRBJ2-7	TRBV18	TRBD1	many	CASSPGQSYEQYF	TGTGCCAGCAGCCCGGGACAGAGCTACGAGCAGTACTTC
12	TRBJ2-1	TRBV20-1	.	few	CSAVRIDNEQFF	TGCAGTGCTGTGAGGATTGACAATGAGCAGTTCTTC
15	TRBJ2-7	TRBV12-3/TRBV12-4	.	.	CASSLFPGEGYEQHF	TGTGCCAGCAGTTTATTCCCGGGAGAGGGGTACGAGCAGCACTTC
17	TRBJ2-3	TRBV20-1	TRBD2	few	CSASWDSGIVLTDTQYF	TGCAGTGCTTCCTGGGATAGCGGGATAGTGTTGACAGATACGCAGTATTTT
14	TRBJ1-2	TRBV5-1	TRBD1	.	CASSTAGTVSGYTF	TGCGCCAGCAGCACCGCCGGGACAGTCTCTGGCTACACCTTC
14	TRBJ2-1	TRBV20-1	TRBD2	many	CSAETSGKYNEQFF	TGCAGTGCCGAAACTAGCGGCAAGTACAATGAGCAGTTCTTC
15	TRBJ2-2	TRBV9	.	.	CASSVGGSPTGELFF	TGTGCCAGCAGCGTAGGCGGCAGCCCGACCGGGGAGCTGTTTTTT
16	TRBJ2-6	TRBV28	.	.	CASRPRQTSGANVLTF	TGTGCCAGCAGACCACGACAAACCTCTGGGGCCAACGTCCTGACTTTC
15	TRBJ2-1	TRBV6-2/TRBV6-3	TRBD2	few	CASSALGGAYNEQFF	TGTGCCAGCAGCGCCCTGGGAGGGGCGTACAATGAGCAGTTCTTC
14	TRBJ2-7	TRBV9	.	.	CASSVALNSYEQYF	TGTGCCAGCAGCGTAGCACTGAACTCCTACGAGCAGTACTTC
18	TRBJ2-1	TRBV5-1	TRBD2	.	CASSWEGSGQSSYNEQFF	TGCGCCAGCAGCTGGGAGGGCTCCGGGCAGAGCTCCTACAATGAGCAGTTCTTC
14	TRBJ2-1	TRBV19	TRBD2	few	CASSKTSGNSEQFF	TGTGCCAGTAGCAAAACTAGCGGTAACAGTGAGCAGTTCTTC